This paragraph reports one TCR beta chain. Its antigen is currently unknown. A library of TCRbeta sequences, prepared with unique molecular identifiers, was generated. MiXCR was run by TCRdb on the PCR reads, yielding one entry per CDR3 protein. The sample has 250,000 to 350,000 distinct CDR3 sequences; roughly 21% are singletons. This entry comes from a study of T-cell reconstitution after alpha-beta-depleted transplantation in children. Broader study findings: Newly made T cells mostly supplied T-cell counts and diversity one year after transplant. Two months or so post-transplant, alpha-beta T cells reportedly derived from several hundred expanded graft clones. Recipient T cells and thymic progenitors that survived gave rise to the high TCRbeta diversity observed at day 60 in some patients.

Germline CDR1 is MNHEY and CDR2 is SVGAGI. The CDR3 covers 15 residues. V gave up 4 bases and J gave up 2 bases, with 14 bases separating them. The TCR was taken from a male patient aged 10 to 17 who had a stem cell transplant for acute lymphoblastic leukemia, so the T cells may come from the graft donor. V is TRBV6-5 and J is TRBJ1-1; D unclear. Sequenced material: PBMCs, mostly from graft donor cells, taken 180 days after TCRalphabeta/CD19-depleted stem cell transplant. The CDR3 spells CASSLAPIANTEAFF. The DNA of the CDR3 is TGTGCCAGCAGTTTAGCCCCGATAGCCAACACTGAAGCTTTCTTT.